This T cell receptor beta chain was identified in a study of blood T cells in healthy people across ages. Primed by a sample-barcoded 5' primer and a J-beta primer mix, a second PCR proceeded for 7 to 11 cycles. Each CDR3 protein gets one entry after TCRdb re-called the 5' RACE reads with MiXCR. The sample includes roughly 2 million distinct CDR3 sequences, about 49% of them seen just once. The V end was cut by 0 bases, the J end by 5 bases, with 16 bases between. Germline V gene sequence: CDR1 MGHRA, CDR2 YSYEKL. The CDR3 consists of 16 residues. This TCR came from a woman aged 40 to 50 in good health. The sequencing sample was made of blood. The rearrangement uses TRBV4-1 and TRBJ2-5; D ambiguous. This CDR3 is CASSQDRFGMRETQYF. The CDR3 DNA is TGCGCCAGCAGCCAAGATAGGTTTGGGATGCGGGAGACCCAGTACTTC.